This note documents a single T cell receptor beta chain sequence. Its antigen remains unidentified. This record belongs to a study of vaccination and CD4 T cells after COVID-19. For the study at large: For post-vaccine samples, collection took place a median roughly 76 days after dose two, ranging from 14 to 241.

As for treatment: roughly 10-day PBMC culture with coronavirus spike peptide pools or control peptides (ViraFEST assay). The CDR3 runs to 15 residues. CDR1 and CDR2 from the germline V gene are GTSNPN and SVGIG (reference sequence). Between the trimmed V and J ends, which lost 0 bases and 4 bases, there was a span of 15 bases. Oncomine TCR Beta short-read sequencing was applied to DNA from cultured CD4+ T cells. TCRdb reprocessed the PCR reads with MiXCR, giving one entry per CDR3 protein. The profile shows 20,000 to 25,000 distinct CDR3 sequences, around 48% of them singletons. The TCR sequence derives from a human donor who had recovered from COVID-19. The chain links TRBV30 to TRBJ1-2; possibly TRBD1 for D (6 bases). The sample was CD4+ T cells from blood, cultured in vitro. CDR3 protein: CAWSVSLGGLYGYTF. For the CDR3, the DNA is TGTGCCTGGAGTGTATCCTTAGGGGGGCTCTATGGCTACACCTTC.